One and the same sample provided the 26 T cell receptor beta chains below, sequenced in a study of cytomegalovirus exposure and HLA in healthy donors. PCR amplification relied on 60 Vbeta primers (plus 13 Jbeta primers). Libraries were prepared by immunoSEQ multiplex PCR; TCRdb keeps only in-frame clonotypes and omits some of them. Among 97,000 or so clones listed, roughly 70% were seen once. The sequencing sample was made of PBMCs. These receptors came from a man between 45 and 60 years old in good health and CMV-seronegative.

The chain employs TRBV27 and TRBJ2-7; D gene uncertain. The length of the CDR3 is 13 residues. In germline, CDR1 is MNHEY, CDR2 SMNVEV (reference sequence). The germline V and J ends were trimmed by 7 bases and 0 bases, with 10 bases remaining between them. CDR3 nucleotides: TGTGCCAGCAAAAGTACGAGCTCCTACGAGCAGTACTTC. Protein product: CASKSTSSYEQYF.

The chain employs TRBV28 and TRBJ1-2; possibly TRBD1 for D (5 bases). Trimming removed 5 bases from V and 3 bases from J, with 13 bases in between. Germline-derived CDR1 and CDR2 are MDHEN and SYDVKM. The CDR3 has 14 amino acids. The CDR3: CASSMFRGYYGYTF. The DNA for the CDR3 is TGTGCCAGCAGTATGTTTAGGGGTTACTATGGCTACACCTTC.

This clone was observed a single time. The rearrangement uses TRBV4-1 and TRBJ2-1; 10 nucleotides line up with TRBD2. The V gene end was trimmed by 2 bases and the J gene end by 4 bases; junction bases not matched to a gene: 5. Germline V gene data show CDR1 as MGHRA and CDR2 as YSYEKL. The length of the CDR3 is 16 residues. The CDR3 DNA sequence: TGCGCCAGCAGCCAATCAGCGGGAGGGCCTTACAATGAGCAGTTCTTC. This translates into CASSQSAGGPYNEQFF.

CDR3 sequence (DNA): TGTGCCAGTAGTTTATCAGGGGGCGCTGGGGCCAACGTCCTGACTTTC. Protein sequence: CASSLSGGAGANVLTF. The V gene is TRBV19, the J gene TRBJ2-6, with 8 bases aligning to TRBD1. The CDR3 is made up of 16 amino acids. J lost 2 bases, V lost 5 bases, and 5 bases had no gene match. Germline V lookup: CDR1 LNHDA, CDR2 SQIVND (reference sequence).

The rearrangement joins TRBV9 to TRBJ2-7; 11 bases are a match to TRBD2. Germline-derived CDR1 and CDR2 are SGDLS and YYNGEE. With 2 bases clipped from V and 4 bases from J, the junction kept 2 bases outside the gene matches. The CDR3 covers 14 residues. CDR3 in DNA: TGTGCCAGCAGCGTCGGGACTAGCGGTTACGAGCAGTACTTC. This gives the protein CASSVGTSGYEQYF.

For this clone: At one boundary the junction diverges from the germline segment, which might be a read error. The rearrangement uses TRBV27 and TRBJ2-7; TRBD1 matches 10 bases. CDR1 and CDR2 (germline): MNHEY, SMNVEV (reference sequence). The CDR3 has 14 amino acids. The CDR3 DNA follows: TGTGCCAGCAGTCCGCGACAGGGGGCCTATGAGCAGTACTTC. This translates into CASSPRQGAYEQYF.

This clone was seen more than once but under ten times. The rearrangement joins TRBV5-6 to TRBJ1-2, with 8 positions matching TRBD1. The CDR3 loop spans 17 amino acids. Trimming removed 4 bases from V and 0 bases from J; junction bases left unmatched: 11. In germline, CDR1 is SGHDT, CDR2 YYEEEE. The CDR3 spells CASSPPRTGFSNYGYTF. The CDR3 coding sequence is TGTGCCAGCAGCCCCCCTAGGACAGGGTTTTCTAACTATGGCTACACCTTC.

This chain joins TRBV15 and TRBJ2-7, with TRBD1 identical over 8 bases. CDR1 and CDR2 from the germline V gene are LNHNV and YYDKDF (reference sequence). V lost 4 bases to trimming and J lost 0 bases; unmatched junction nucleotides: 5. The CDR3 length is 15 residues. The chain's CDR3 is CATSNPTGGSYEQYF. Written as DNA, the CDR3 is TGTGCCACCAGCAACCCAACAGGGGGCTCCTACGAGCAGTACTTC. Drawing the rest from reference TRBV15 and TRBJ2-7, the complete variable domain is DAMVIQNPRYQVTQFGKPVTLSCSQTLNHNVMYWYQQKSSQAPKLLFHYYDKDFNNEADTPDNFQSRRPNTSFCFLDIRSPGLGDTAMYLCATSNPTGGSYEQYFGPGTRLTVT.

This clone has a handful of counts. CDR3 loop: CASKRETETQYF. For the CDR3, the DNA is TGTGCCAGCAAACGGGAGACAGAGACCCAGTACTTC. The chain recombines TRBV2 with TRBJ2-5, with D possibly TRBD2 on 6 matching bases. From germline, CDR1 is SNHLY and CDR2 FYNNEI. V gave up 7 bases and J gave up 4 bases, with 10 bases separating them. The CDR3 totals 12 residues.

V and J are TRBV6-1 and TRBJ1-5, with D unresolved. Trimming cost V 2 bases and J 6 bases, with 14 bases left between them. Germline V lookup: CDR1 MNHNS, CDR2 SASEGT. The length of the CDR3 is 15 residues. The DNA of the CDR3 is TGTGCCAGCAGTGAACAGGTAACTTTTAGTCAGCCCCAGCATTTT. Encoded protein: CASSEQVTFSQPQHF.

This clone was detected once. The rearrangement links TRBV2 to TRBJ2-5, with a weak D call TRBD1 (6 bases). V was shortened by 6 bases and J by 4 bases, with 18 bases between the two germline ends. Germline CDR1 reads SNHLY; CDR2 reads FYNNEI. CDR3 size: 15 residues. The CDR3 here is CASRAVGQGRETQYF. As DNA, the CDR3 is TGTGCCAGCAGGGCCGTCGGGCAGGGGAGAGAGACCCAGTACTTC.

The chain combines TRBV10-1 with TRBJ2-7, with TRBD1 matching over 8 bases. Germline assignment: CDR1 WNHNN and CDR2 SYGVQD (reference sequence). V shed 8 bases, J shed 0 bases, and the junction held 15 bases outside the gene matches. The CDR3 length is 17 residues. The CDR3 region has the DNA TGCGCCAGCTCTCCCCCTTTGAGGACAGGGTTCTCCTACGAGCAGTACTTC. This encodes CASSPPLRTGFSYEQYF.

The chain links TRBV6-1 to TRBJ1-4; 8 nucleotides line up with TRBD1. The CDR3 consists of 15 residues. Germline V CDR1 and CDR2: MNHNS, SASEGT. Trimming took 6 bases from V and 6 from J; bases not matched to a gene: 9. The CDR3: CASSRGQGGYEKLFF. The CDR3 DNA reads TGTGCCAGCAGCCGCGGACAGGGTGGATATGAAAAACTGTTTTTT.

This clone came up a few times. V is TRBV4-1 and J is TRBJ2-3, with D perhaps TRBD2 (6 bases). In germline, CDR1 is MGHRA, CDR2 YSYEKL. CDR3 length: 16 amino acids. The V end was cut by 3 bases, the J end by 0 bases, with 13 bases between. As DNA, the CDR3 is TGCGCCAGCAGCCACCCGGACGGGAGTAGCACAGATACGCAGTATTTT. The encoded protein is CASSHPDGSSTDTQYF.

This clone was detected a few times. The J gene is TRBJ1-6, the V gene TRBV7-2; D is uncertain. Trimming removed 2 bases at V and 9 bases at J, with 20 bases between. Per the germline V gene, CDR1 is SGHTA and CDR2 is FQGNSA. The CDR3 consists of 17 residues. The CDR3 DNA follows: TGTGCCAGCAGCTTATTGAGGTTAGAGGGATTTGGTTCACCCCTCCACTTT. This encodes CASSLLRLEGFGSPLHF.

This clone was counted between two and nine times. The CDR3 loop reads CASTELTGITDTQYF. CDR3 sequence (DNA): TGTGCCAGCACTGAATTGACAGGAATCACAGATACGCAGTATTTT. The chain combines TRBV5-5 with TRBJ2-3; D is perhaps TRBD1 (6 bases). Per the germline V gene, CDR1 is SGHKS and CDR2 is YYEKEE (reference sequence). There are 15 residues in the CDR3. With 6 bases removed from V and 2 bases from J, the gap between germline ends came to 16 bases. Full variable domain (outside the CDR3, taken from reference TRBV5-5 and TRBJ2-3): DAGVTQSPTHLIKTRGQQVTLRCSPISGHKSVSWYQQVLGQGPQFIFQYYEKEERGRGNFPDRFSARQFPNYSSELNVNALLLGDSALYLCASTELTGITDTQYFGPGTRLTVL.

In this sample, this clone turned up a few times. DNA of the CDR3: TGTGCCAGCAGTTTGGGGGGGACAGGTTACGAGCAGTACTTC. Residues: CASSLGGTGYEQYF. The gene calls are TRBV28 and TRBJ2-7; perhaps TRBD1 as D (8 bases). The CDR3 has 14 amino acids. V was clipped by 3 bases and J by 4 bases, with 13 bases between them. From germline, CDR1 is MDHEN and CDR2 SYDVKM. Based on the CDR3 plus reference TRBV28 and TRBJ2-7, the full variable domain is DVKVTQSSRYLVKRTGEKVFLECVQDMDHENMFWYRQDPGLGLRLIYFSYDVKMKEKGDIPEGYSVSREKKERFSLILESASTNQTSMYLCASSLGGTGYEQYFGPGTRLTVT.

The chain has TRBV27 and TRBJ2-7; a weak D match, TRBD1 (5 bases). Trimming cost V 4 bases and J 3 bases, with 10 bases left between them. This CDR3 has 13 amino acids. Per germline, CDR1 MNHEY and CDR2 SMNVEV (reference sequence). In DNA form, the CDR3 reads TGTGCCAGCAGTTCTGACAGCTTCTACGAGCAGTACTTC. Protein product: CASSSDSFYEQYF.

In this sample, this clone turned up a few times. The rearrangement uses TRBV2 and TRBJ2-1; D unclear. Trimming stripped 3 bases from V and 2 bases from J, with 11 bases between. Germline V lookup: CDR1 SNHLY, CDR2 FYNNEI. The CDR3 is 15 residues long. CDR3 sequence reads: CASSEPLIPYNEQFF. The CDR3 coding sequence is TGTGCCAGCAGTGAGCCCCTAATACCCTACAATGAGCAGTTCTTC.

In DNA form, the CDR3 reads TGTGCCAGCAGCCTCTGGGGGGGAGAGTCCTACAATGAGCAGTTCTTC. This gives the protein CASSLWGGESYNEQFF. The gene calls are TRBV7-2 and TRBJ2-1, with 7 nucleotides matching TRBD2. CDR1 SGHTA and CDR2 FQGNSA come from the germline V gene. With V trimmed by 5 bases and J by 1 base, 8 bases remained unmatched. The CDR3 length is 16 residues.

This rearrangement joins TRBV6-1 to TRBJ1-3, with D hard to call. This CDR3 is 15 amino acids long. Germline values: CDR1 MNHNS, CDR2 SASEGT. Trimming stripped 6 bases from V and 0 bases from J, with 12 bases between. CDR3 region: CASRQNPDSGNTIYF. The DNA of the CDR3 is TGTGCCAGCAGACAGAATCCAGACTCTGGAAACACCATATATTTT.

The chain employs TRBV7-9 and TRBJ1-2, with D possibly matching TRBD1 (5 bases). This CDR3 spans 16 amino acids. Deletions cut 2 bases from V and 2 bases from J, with 15 bases between. The germline CDR1 and CDR2 sequences are SEHNR and FQNEAQ (reference sequence). The CDR3 DNA reads as TGTGCCAGCAGCTTAAGGGGAGGGGCGGAAAACTATGGCTACACCTTC. Translating it yields CASSLRGGAENYGYTF.

This clone was found once. The gene calls are TRBV10-2 and TRBJ2-2, with 10 bases that match TRBD2. V trimming: 8 bases; J trimming: 0 bases; junction bases outside the gene matches: 3. From germline, CDR1 is WSHSY and CDR2 SAAADI. The CDR3 is 15 amino acids. CDR3 protein: CASLGLASNTGELFF. CDR3 nucleotide sequence: TGCGCCAGCCTGGGACTAGCGTCGAACACCGGGGAGCTGTTTTTT.

The rearrangement uses TRBV2 and TRBJ1-6; D is perhaps TRBD1 (5 bases). This CDR3 is 13 amino acids long. Germline loops: CDR1 SNHLY, CDR2 FYNNEI. With 8 bases removed from V and 2 bases from J, the gap between germline ends came to 7 bases. CDR3: CASSGTYNSPLHF. The CDR3 nucleotides read TGTGCCAGCTCAGGGACCTATAATTCACCCCTCCACTTT.

This chain joins TRBV6-5 and TRBJ1-6; 8 bases fit TRBD1. The V gene end was trimmed by 2 bases and the J gene end by 6 bases; junction bases not matched to a gene: 3. Germline lookup yields CDR1 MNHEY and CDR2 SVGAGI. This CDR3 is built from 15 residues. DNA for the CDR3: TGTGCCAGCAGTTACGGGACAGGTTCTAATTCACCCCTCCACTTT. It translates to CASSYGTGSNSPLHF.

The rearrangement uses TRBV30 and TRBJ2-1, with TRBD2 matching 10 bases. Germline assignment: CDR1 GTSNPN and CDR2 SVGIG (reference sequence). V shed 4 bases, J shed 8 bases, and the junction held 2 bases outside the gene matches. The CDR3 is 12 residues long. CDR3 protein: CAWNLAGDEQFF. CDR3 coding DNA: TGTGCCTGGAATCTAGCGGGAGATGAGCAGTTCTTC. Full variable domain (missing parts from reference TRBV30 and TRBJ2-1): SQTIHQWPATLVQPVGSPLSLECTVEGTSNPNLYWYRQAAGRGLQLLFYSVGIGQISSEVPQNLSASRPQDRQFILSSKKLLLSDSGFYLCAWNLAGDEQFFGPGTRLTVL.